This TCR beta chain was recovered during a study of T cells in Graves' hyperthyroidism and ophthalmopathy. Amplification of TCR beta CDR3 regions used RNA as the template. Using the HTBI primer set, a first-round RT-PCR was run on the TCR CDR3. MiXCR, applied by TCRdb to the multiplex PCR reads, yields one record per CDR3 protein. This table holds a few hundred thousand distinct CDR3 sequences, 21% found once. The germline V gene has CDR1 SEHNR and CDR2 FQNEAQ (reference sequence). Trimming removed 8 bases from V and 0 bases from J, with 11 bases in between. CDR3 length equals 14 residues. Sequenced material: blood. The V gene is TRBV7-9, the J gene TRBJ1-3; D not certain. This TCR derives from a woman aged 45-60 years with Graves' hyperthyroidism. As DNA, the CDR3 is TGTGCCAGCTATATGGATATCTCTGGAAACACCATATATTTT. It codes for CASYMDISGNTIYF.